The clone carrying this T cell receptor (beta chain) has a single count. What it binds is unknown. These data originate in a study of response to subunit inactivated influenza vaccine. Study outcomes and limitations: Researchers suggested that each seasonal influenza vaccination recruits few new T cells.

The germline V gene encodes CDR1 MNHEY and CDR2 SMNVEV (reference sequence). Trimming pared 7 bases from V and 1 base from J, leaving 10 bases between. The CDR3 loop spans 13 amino acids. TCRdb processed the RT-PCR reads anew with MiXCR; each CDR3 protein has one entry. The sample consists of 400,000 to 550,000 distinct CDR3 sequences, approximately 24% of them appearing once. Specimen: CD4+ T cells sorted from PBMCs, collected 5 to 6 days after vaccination. This rearrangement joins TRBV27 to TRBJ1-1; no definite D call. The TCR comes from a man between 45 and 60 years old who received an inactivated influenza vaccine. This CDR3 is CASKGDGNTEAFF. The CDR3 DNA follows: TGTGCCAGCAAGGGAGACGGGAACACTGAAGCTTTCTTT.